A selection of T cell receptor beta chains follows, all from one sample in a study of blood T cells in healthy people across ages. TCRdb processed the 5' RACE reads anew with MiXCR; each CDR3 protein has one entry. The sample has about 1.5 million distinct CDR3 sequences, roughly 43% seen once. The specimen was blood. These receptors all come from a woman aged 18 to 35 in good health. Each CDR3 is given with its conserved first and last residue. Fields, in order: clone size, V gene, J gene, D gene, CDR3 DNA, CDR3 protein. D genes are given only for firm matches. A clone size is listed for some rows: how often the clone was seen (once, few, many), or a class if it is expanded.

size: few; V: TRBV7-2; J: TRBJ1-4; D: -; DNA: TGTGCCAGCAGCTTGACCAGGGGACTTGGCGTTGAAAAACTGTTTTTT; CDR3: CASSLTRGLGVEKLFF
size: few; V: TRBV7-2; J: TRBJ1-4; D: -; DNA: TGTGCCAGCAGCTTAGAGGGGCAGGGCGGTAATGAAAAACTGTTTTTT; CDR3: CASSLEGQGGNEKLFF
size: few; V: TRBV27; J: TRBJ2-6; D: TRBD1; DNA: TGTGCCAGCAGTTCAACCTCGGGGACAGGGATTATTAGCCTGACTTTC; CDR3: CASSSTSGTGIISLTF
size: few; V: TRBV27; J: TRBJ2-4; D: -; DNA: TGTGCCAGCAGTGTAGGGGGGTTGAGGAACATTCAGTACTTC; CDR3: CASSVGGLRNIQYF
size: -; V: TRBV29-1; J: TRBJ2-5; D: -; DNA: TGCAGCGTTGAAAAAGGTAATAGCGCCAATGAGCAGTACTTC; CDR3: CSVEKGNSANEQYF
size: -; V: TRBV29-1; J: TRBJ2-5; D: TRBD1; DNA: TGCAGCGTTTCTACCGGGACAGGGACGGGGGAGACCCAGTACTTC; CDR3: CSVSTGTGTGETQYF
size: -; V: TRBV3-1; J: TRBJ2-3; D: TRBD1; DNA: TGTGCCAGCAGCCGGGACAGGGGGAATTCCCCAGATACGCAGTATTTT; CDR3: CASSRDRGNSPDTQYF
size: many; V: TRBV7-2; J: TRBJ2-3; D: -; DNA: TGCGCCAGCAGCTTGATTGATACGCAGTATTTT; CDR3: CASSLIDTQYF
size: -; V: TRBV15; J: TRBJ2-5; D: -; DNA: TGTGCCACCAGCAGAACAGGGTTACAAGAGACCCAGTACTTC; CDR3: CATSRTGLQETQYF
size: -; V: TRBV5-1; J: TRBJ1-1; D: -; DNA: TGCGCCAGCAGCCGCACAGGGTTGATGAACACTGAAGCTTTCTTT; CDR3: CASSRTGLMNTEAFF
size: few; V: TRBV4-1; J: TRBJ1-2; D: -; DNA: TGCGCCAGCAGCCAAGATATGACGGGTTATGGCTACACCTTC; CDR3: CASSQDMTGYGYTF
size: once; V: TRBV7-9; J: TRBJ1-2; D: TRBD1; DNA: TGTGCCAGCATCTTACACGGGACAGGGGTAGGCTACACCTTC; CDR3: CASILHGTGVGYTF
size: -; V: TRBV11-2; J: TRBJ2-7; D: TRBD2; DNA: TGTGCCAGCAGCCAGAGCGGGGGTAGGAGCTCCTACGAGCAGTACTTC; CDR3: CASSQSGGRSSYEQYF
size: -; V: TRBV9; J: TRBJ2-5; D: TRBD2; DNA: TGTGCCAGCAGCAGAGGGGGACTAGTAGGACAAGAGACCCAGTACTTC; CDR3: CASSRGGLVGQETQYF
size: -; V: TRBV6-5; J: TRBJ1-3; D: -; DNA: TGTGCCAGCAGTGAAGACTCTGGAAACACCATATATTTT; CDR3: CASSEDSGNTIYF
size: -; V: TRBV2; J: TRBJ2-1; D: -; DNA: TGTGACACCAGGAATGAGCAGTTCTTC; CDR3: CDTRNEQFF
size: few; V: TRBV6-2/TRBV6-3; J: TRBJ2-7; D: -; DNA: TGTGCAAGCAGTTACTCGATGCCTACGTTCGAGCAGTACTTC; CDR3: CASSYSMPTFEQYF
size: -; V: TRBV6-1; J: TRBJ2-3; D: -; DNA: TGTGCCAGCAGTGAAACGAGGGGGGTTGATACGCAGTATTTT; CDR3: CASSETRGVDTQYF
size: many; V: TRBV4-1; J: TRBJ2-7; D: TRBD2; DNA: TGCGCCAGCAGCCAAGTAGCGGGAACCTACGAGCAGTACTTC; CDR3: CASSQVAGTYEQYF
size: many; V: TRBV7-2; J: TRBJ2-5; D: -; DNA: TGTGCCAGCAGCTTATCTGGAGGGGTAGAGACCCAGTACTTC; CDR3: CASSLSGGVETQYF
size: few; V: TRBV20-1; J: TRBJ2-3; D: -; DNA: TGCAGTGCTAGAACGTCAGTTAGCACAGATACGCAGTATTTT; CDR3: CSARTSVSTDTQYF
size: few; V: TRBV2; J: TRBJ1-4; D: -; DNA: TGTGCCAGCAGTGAGACCCCGGGGACAACTAATGAAAAACTGTTTTTT; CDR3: CASSETPGTTNEKLFF
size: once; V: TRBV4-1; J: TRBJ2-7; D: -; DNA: TGCGCCAGCAGCCAAGACTGGGCGGAGCCCTACGAGCAGTACTTC; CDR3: CASSQDWAEPYEQYF
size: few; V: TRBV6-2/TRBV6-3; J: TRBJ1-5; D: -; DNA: TGTGCCAGCAGTTACTCGGGGCCGAGATATCAGCCCCAGCATTTT; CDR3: CASSYSGPRYQPQHF
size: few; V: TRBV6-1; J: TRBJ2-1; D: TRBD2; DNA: TGTGCCAGCAGTGGGACTAGCGGGGTGGATGAGCAGTTCTTC; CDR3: CASSGTSGVDEQFF
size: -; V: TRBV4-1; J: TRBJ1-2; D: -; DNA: TGCGCCAGCAGCCCACAAAGCGCGGGGAACTATGGCTACACCTTC; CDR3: CASSPQSAGNYGYTF
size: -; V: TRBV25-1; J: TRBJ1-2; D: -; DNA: TGTGCCAGCAGTAAATCGGGGGGAGACTATGGCTACACCTTC; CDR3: CASSKSGGDYGYTF
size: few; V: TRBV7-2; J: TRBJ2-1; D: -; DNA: TGTGCCAGCAGCTCTGGACCAAGCCACAATGAGCAGTTCTTC; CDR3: CASSSGPSHNEQFF
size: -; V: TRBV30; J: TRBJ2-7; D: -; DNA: TGTGCCTGGACAACCGCTGGGAATGAGCAGTACTTC; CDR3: CAWTTAGNEQYF
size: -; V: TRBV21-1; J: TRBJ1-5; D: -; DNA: TGTGCCAGCAGCAAACCGCTCTGTAGGGAGAATGATAGCAATCAGCCCCAGCATTTT; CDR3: CASSKPLCRENDSNQPQHF
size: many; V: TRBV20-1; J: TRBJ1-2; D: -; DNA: TGCAGTGCCATCTCCAGGGGAGAGGGCTATGGCTACACCTTC; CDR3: CSAISRGEGYGYTF